Sequencing of this T cell receptor beta chain was carried out in a study of T-cell reconstitution after alpha-beta-depleted transplantation in children. General study results and limits: The origin of alpha-beta T cells about two months after transplant was reportedly several hundred expanded graft clones. Newly generated T cells supplied most T-cell counts and diversity one year post-transplant. Surviving thymic progenitors and recipient T cells were the source of high TCRbeta diversity at day 60 in some patients.

Unique molecular identifiers were incorporated when the TCRbeta library was constructed. TCRdb used MiXCR to reprocess the PCR reads, holding one entry per CDR3 protein. The table has 200,000 or so distinct CDR3 sequences, just under 6.5% seen once. Germline loops: CDR1 DFQATT, CDR2 SNEGSKA (reference sequence). V dropped 5 bases and J dropped 2; count of bases not matched to a gene: 7. CDR3 length equals 14 residues. In this sample, this clonotype turned up many times. Its antigen is not identified. The TCR sequence derives from a girl less than two years old with combined immunodeficiency, due to receive a stem cell transplant. The specimen comprised PBMCs, sampled before TCRalphabeta/CD19-depleted stem cell transplant. The rearrangement joins TRBV20-1 to TRBJ2-3; TRBD2 matches 7 bases. CDR3 sequence: CSAESGVPTDTQYF. The DNA of the CDR3 is TGCAGTGCTGAGAGCGGGGTACCCACAGATACGCAGTATTTT.